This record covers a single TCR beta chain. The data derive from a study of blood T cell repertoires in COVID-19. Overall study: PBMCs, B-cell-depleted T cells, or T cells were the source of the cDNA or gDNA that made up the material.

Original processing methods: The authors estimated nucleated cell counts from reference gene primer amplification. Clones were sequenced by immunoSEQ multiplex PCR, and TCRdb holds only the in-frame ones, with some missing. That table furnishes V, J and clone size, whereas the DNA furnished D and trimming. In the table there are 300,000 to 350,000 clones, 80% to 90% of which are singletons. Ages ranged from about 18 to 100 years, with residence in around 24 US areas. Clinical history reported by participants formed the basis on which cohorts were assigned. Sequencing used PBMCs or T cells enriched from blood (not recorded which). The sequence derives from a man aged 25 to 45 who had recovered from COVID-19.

As DNA, the CDR3 is TGTGCCAGCAGCGCCTCCGGGACTGAAGTGGGAAACACCATATATTTT. Translated, it gives CASSASGTEVGNTIYF. The V call is TRBV9, the J call TRBJ1-3; a weak D match, TRBD1 (5 bases). The CDR3 consists of 16 residues. Germline lookup yields CDR1 SGDLS and CDR2 YYNGEE. The germline V and J ends were trimmed by 3 bases and 4 bases, with 17 bases remaining between them.